This TCR beta chain emerged from a study of siplizumab effects on memory and regulatory T cells. Libraries were prepared by immunoSEQ multiplex PCR; TCRdb keeps only in-frame clonotypes and omits some of them. The sample includes about 110,000 clones, over 85% of them seen just once. The CDR3 is 12 amino acids. The germline V and J ends were trimmed by 6 bases and 9 bases, with 13 bases remaining between them. CDR1 SGHTS and CDR2 YDEGEE come from the germline V gene. The chain couples TRBV5-8 to TRBJ1-5; D uncertain. The clonotype was recovered from a human donor in good health. Source material: CD4+ T cells sorted from blood. The CDR3 is CASNIEQLPQHF. The CDR3 DNA reads as TGTGCCAGCAACATTGAGCAGTTGCCCCAGCATTTT.